The present T cell receptor beta chain was sequenced within a study of PD-L1 blockade in urothelial cancer. Overall study context: Blood was analyzed 3 weeks (second dose) and 6 weeks after treatment start.

The time point: peripheral blood 6 weeks after treatment start. Metastatic or locally advanced urothelial carcinoma was present in the patients. All patients handed over anywhere from 1 to 8 samples, pretreatment and on-treatment. Germline V CDR1 and CDR2: SNHLY, FYNNEI. Trimming left V 4 bases short and J 2 bases short, with 11 bases between. This CDR3 region has 15 residues. TCRdb's copy holds only in-frame clones and misses some; the assay was immunoSEQ multiplex PCR. The table has about 43,000 clones, about 80% seen once. The receptor's source is a man between 60 and 70 years old with urothelial cancer. The sequencing used PBMCs, collected around atezolizumab (anti-PD-L1) treatment. The rearrangement joins TRBV2 to TRBJ2-2, with a possible D match to TRBD2 (5 bases). This CDR3 is CASSGVLGNTGELFF. For the CDR3, the DNA is TGTGCCAGCAGTGGGGTACTAGGAAACACCGGGGAGCTGTTTTTT.